Sequencing of this T cell receptor beta chain was carried out in a study of blood T cell repertoires in COVID-19. On the study more broadly: Nucleic acid was either cDNA or gDNA, and it came from T cells, B-cell-depleted T cells, or PBMCs.

In germline, CDR1 is SGHTA, CDR2 FQGTGA. J gave up 5 bases and V 6 bases, and 4 bases lay outside the gene matches. The CDR3 loop spans 13 amino acids. Generated by immunoSEQ multiplex PCR, the TCRdb table keeps only in-frame clones and is missing some. The table includes about 210,000 clones, 70% to 90% detected once. The sequencing sample was made of peripheral blood. The rearrangement uses TRBV7-3 and TRBJ2-7, with 10 bases matching TRBD2. The source is a woman in her forties or fifties with active or convalescent COVID-19. This CDR3 is CASSTSGNDEQYF. CDR3 bases: TGTGCCAGCAGTACTAGCGGGAACGACGAGCAGTACTTC.